The source of this T cell receptor beta chain is a study of monozygotic twins with cystic fibrosis (dated by TCRdb to the early 2020s). About the study as a whole: Barcoded libraries were made from about 2.7 micrograms of fragmented DNA using about 14 PCR cycles. Made up mostly of children and adolescents, the cohort included ten female and six male twin pairs ranging in age from about 2.0 to 36.4 years, with a median of about 9 years. The study compared TCR beta repertoires within and between 16 monozygotic twin pairs with cystic fibrosis to assess genetic influence on V and J gene usage. Data for three of the twin pairs had been reported previously in another context. Twins were ranked among around 1,000 cohort participants for weight-for-height and FEVPerc (FEV1 disease centile) at the day of blood sampling. Here is what the overall study found, with its caveats: The cohort was small, and no association was found between shared CDR3 numbers and age, concordance or disease severity. Sharing of nucleotide-identical clonotypes was significantly greater within monozygotic CF twin pairs than between unrelated CF individuals (P = 0.000026, Mann-Whitney). The greatest similarity to the co-twin was observed for V gene usage in 13 of 16 pairs and for J usage in 8 of 16 pairs, which suggested genetic constraints. Simpson clonality tended to be low (median around 0.0095), which suggests a naive-dominated repertoire, although clonality was higher in the most severely affected patients.

Comment on this clone: What antigen it recognizes has not been identified. The input lacks base qualities; no much larger clone sits a single base away.

V and J are truncated by 7 bases and 1 base respectively, leaving an intervening sequence of 11 bases. The CDR3, from cysteine to phenylalanine, totals 15 residues. The read is trimmed to its CDR3 DNA, 45 bases read in frame from base 1. From the germline V gene (reference sequence), CDR1 is WNHNN and CDR2 is SYGVQD. Following the manufacturer's instructions, TCR beta CDR3 regions were amplified by multiplex PCR with the immunoSEQ immune profiling system. An Illumina NextSeq system was used to carry out the sequencing. Per the source publication's procedure: Sequence data were processed on the immunoSEQ Analyzer platform, and clonality was computed as the square root of Simpson's index of productive rearrangements. Similarity in V and J usage was measured by Jensen-Shannon distance, and OLGA was used to compute CDR3 generation probabilities. Shared CDR3 sequences were searched against the immuneACCESS database (August 2020) and VDJdb (December 2020). As stored in TCRdb, this immuneACCESS dataset retains in-frame rearrangements with V and J assigned. A fraction of the clones does not appear; measured against another copy, unresolved V genes explain less than half of the discrepancy, and the remainder lacks a known reason. V and J calls and clone size are given by that table; D and trimming were obtained from the DNA. For this sample there are around 20,000 clones; around 87% appear just once. The top ten clones comprise less than 1.5% of the sample.

The twin pairs came from the European Cystic Fibrosis Twin and Sibling Study Cohort, which recruited patients from more than 150 CF clinics across 14 European countries. Zygosity and CFTR genotype were confirmed in-house, and zygosity was tested by multiplex PCR of nine short tandem repeat loci. Peripheral blood was taken from each twin, and clinical parameters were recorded on the day of blood sampling. Phenol/chloroform extraction was used to isolate genomic DNA from peripheral blood cells, and the DNA was then kept in TE buffer at 4 degrees C. In this chain, TRBV10-1 is recombined with TRBJ2-6; TRBD2 is a possible D gene, resting on 5 matching bases. Sample: blood. This clonotype was sampled from a woman in her twenties or thirties with cystic fibrosis. CDR3 loop: CASTEGGSGANVLTF. The nucleotide sequence reads TGCGCCAGCACCGAGGGTGGGTCTGGGGCCAACGTCCTGACTTTC.